The 8 T cell receptor beta chains below come from one sample, sequenced in a study of T cells in Graves' hyperthyroidism and ophthalmopathy. Amplified regions were TCR beta CDR3 sequences from RNA transcripts. With the HTBI primer set, the TCR CDR3 went through a first round of RT-PCR. TCRdb passed the multiplex PCR reads through MiXCR, listing each CDR3 protein once. The sample carries more than 500,000 distinct CDR3 sequences, roughly 15% recorded once. Sequencing was performed on blood. The receptors derive from a woman under 40 with Graves' hyperthyroidism.

The chain combines TRBV5-1 with TRBJ2-3; 9 bases map to TRBD1. Germline V gene sequence: CDR1 SGHRS, CDR2 YFSETQ. This CDR3 region has 17 residues. With 4 bases clipped from V and 2 bases from J, the junction kept 11 bases outside the gene matches. The CDR3 is CASSAGTGNLFTDTQYF. DNA of the CDR3: TGCGCCAGCAGCGCAGGGACAGGGAATTTGTTCACAGATACGCAGTATTTT.

This clonotype appeared a few times. This chain links TRBV19 with TRBJ2-1, with 8 bases fitting TRBD2. This CDR3 comprises 15 residues. With V trimmed by 2 bases and J by 7 bases, 7 bases remained unmatched. Looked up from germline, CDR1 is LNHDA and CDR2 is SQIVND (reference sequence). CDR3 DNA sequence: TGTGCCAGTAGTATAAGTCAGACTAGCGAAAATGAGCAGTTCTTC. Translating gives CASSISQTSENEQFF.

The chain is built from TRBV24-1 and TRBJ2-6; TRBD1 matches at 8 bases. The trim removed 9 bases at V and 4 bases at J, leaving 7 bases unmatched. The CDR3 is 15 residues long. Germline V gene data show CDR1 as KGHDR and CDR2 as SFDVKD. CDR3 in DNA: TGTGCCACCGGACAGGGTGGATCAGGGGCCAACGTCCTGACTTTC. It yields the protein CATGQGGSGANVLTF.

This clonotype has more than one count but fewer than ten. This rearrangement joins TRBV5-1 to TRBJ1-3, with D hard to call. The CDR3 totals 16 residues. The germline CDR1 and CDR2 sequences are SGHRS and YFSETQ. Trimming pared 1 base from V and 0 bases from J, leaving 11 bases between. The CDR3 DNA sequence: TGCGCCAGCAGCTTGTCACTGACGAACTCTGGAAACACCATATATTTT. Amino acids: CASSLSLTNSGNTIYF.

This chain uses TRBV9 with TRBJ1-6, with 10 nucleotides matching TRBD1. With V trimmed by 4 bases and J by 10 bases, 8 bases remained unmatched. Per the germline V gene, CDR1 is SGDLS and CDR2 is YYNGEE. This CDR3 has 15 amino acids. Here the CDR3 reads CASSFGTGDISPLHF. The CDR3 DNA reads TGTGCCAGCAGCTTCGGGACAGGGGACATCTCACCCCTCCACTTT.

This clonotype was counted at least ten times. The genes are TRBV9 and TRBJ2-1; D gene uncertain. CDR1 is SGDLS and CDR2 is YYNGEE in the germline V gene. The CDR3 is made up of 14 amino acids. V was trimmed by 3 bases and J by 0 bases, leaving 7 bases between them. The CDR3 DNA reads as TGTGCCAGCAGCGCACACAGCTCCTACAATGAGCAGTTCTTC. Amino acid sequence: CASSAHSSYNEQFF.

CDR3: CASVNSGGEQYF. The DNA for the CDR3 is TGTGCCAGCGTAAATTCGGGGGGCGAGCAGTACTTC. The gene calls are TRBV6-1 and TRBJ2-7, with TRBD2 matching 7 bases. CDR1 MNHNS and CDR2 SASEGT come from the germline V gene. Trimming cost V 8 bases and J 6 bases; bases outside gene matches: 7. The CDR3 length is 12 residues.

The sample holds a few counts of this clonotype. The chain links TRBV20-1 to TRBJ2-1, with TRBD1 matching over 7 bases. V was pared by 1 base and J by 3 bases, with 9 bases of the junction left unmatched. The CDR3 is 16 residues long. Looked up from germline, CDR1 is DFQATT and CDR2 is SNEGSKA (reference sequence). The CDR3 loop is CSARGWKGGNYNEQFF. CDR3 nucleotide sequence: TGCAGTGCTAGAGGTTGGAAAGGGGGCAACTACAATGAGCAGTTCTTC.